This T cell receptor (beta chain) appears in the sequencing data of a study of shared clonotypes between healthy human individuals. Notes on the study in general: Donor scarcity curtailed the genetic and exposure-history diversity represented herein. It was observed that 4% to 6% of naive CD4 clonotypes were shared across a few donors.

The assay used deep level. Data came from immunoSEQ multiplex PCR; TCRdb stores just in-frame clones and leaves some out. The sample includes 800,000 to 950,000 clones, 96% of them seen just once. CDR3 length equals 14 residues. As concerns this clone: Antigen specificity is unknown.

CD8 cells classed as naive were CD45RO-negative and positively selected for CCR7, excluding terminally differentiated effector memory CD45RA+ cells. The sequence was collected from a man aged 25 to 45 in good health. The specimen was naive CD8+ T cells sorted from blood. This sequence joins TRBV12-1 and TRBJ2-1; the DNA was not used to check the table's D call, TRBD1. TRBV12-1 is tagged as a pseudogene. The CDR3, as DNA: TGTGCCAGCAGCCTAGACAGTTACGTCGATGAGCAGTTCTTC. The encoded protein is CASSLDSYVDEQFF.